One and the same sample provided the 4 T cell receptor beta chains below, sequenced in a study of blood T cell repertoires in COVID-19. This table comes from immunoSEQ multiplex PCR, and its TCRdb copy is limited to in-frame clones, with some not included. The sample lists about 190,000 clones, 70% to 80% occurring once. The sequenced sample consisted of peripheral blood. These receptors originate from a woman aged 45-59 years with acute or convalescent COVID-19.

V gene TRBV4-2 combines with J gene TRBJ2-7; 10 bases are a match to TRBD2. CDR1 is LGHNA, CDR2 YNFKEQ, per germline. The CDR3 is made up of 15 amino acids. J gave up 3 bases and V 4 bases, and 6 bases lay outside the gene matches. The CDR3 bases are TGTGCCAGCAGCCCATCAACTAGCGGGGTCTACGAGCAGTACTTC. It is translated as CASSPSTSGVYEQYF.

CDR3 protein: CAAAGGSNEQFF. The CDR3 region has the DNA TGTGCCGCAGCAGGGGGCTCGAATGAGCAGTTCTTC. The chain recombines TRBV24-1 with TRBJ2-1; TRBD1 agrees at 8 bases. With V trimmed by 12 bases and J by 7 bases, 7 bases remained unmatched. The CDR3 totals 12 residues. Germline V gene sequence: CDR1 KGHDR, CDR2 SFDVKD.

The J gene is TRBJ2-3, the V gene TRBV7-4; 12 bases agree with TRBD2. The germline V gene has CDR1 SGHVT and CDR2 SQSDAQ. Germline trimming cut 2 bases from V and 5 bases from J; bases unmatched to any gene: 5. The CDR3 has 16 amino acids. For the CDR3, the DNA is TGTGCCAGCAGCTTATGGACTAGCGGGAAGCGAGATACGCAGTATTTT. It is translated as CASSLWTSGKRDTQYF.

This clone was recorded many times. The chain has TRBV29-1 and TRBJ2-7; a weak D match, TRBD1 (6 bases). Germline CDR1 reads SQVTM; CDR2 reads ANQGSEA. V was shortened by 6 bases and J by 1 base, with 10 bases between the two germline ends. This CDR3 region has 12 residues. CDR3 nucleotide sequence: TGCAGCGTCGCGGACAGTTCCTACGAGCAGTACTTC. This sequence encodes CSVADSSYEQYF.